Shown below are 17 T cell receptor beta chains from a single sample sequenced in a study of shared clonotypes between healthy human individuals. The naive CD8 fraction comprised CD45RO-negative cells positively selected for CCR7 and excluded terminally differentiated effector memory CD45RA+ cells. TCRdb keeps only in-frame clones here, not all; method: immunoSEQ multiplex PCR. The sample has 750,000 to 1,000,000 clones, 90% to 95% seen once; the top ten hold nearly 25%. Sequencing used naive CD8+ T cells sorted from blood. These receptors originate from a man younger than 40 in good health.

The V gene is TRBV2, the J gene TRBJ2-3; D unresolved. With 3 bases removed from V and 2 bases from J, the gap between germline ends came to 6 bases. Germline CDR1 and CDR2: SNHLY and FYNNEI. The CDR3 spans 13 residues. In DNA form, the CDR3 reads TGTGCCAGCAGTGACGTAGCCACAGATACGCAGTATTTT. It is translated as CASSDVATDTQYF.

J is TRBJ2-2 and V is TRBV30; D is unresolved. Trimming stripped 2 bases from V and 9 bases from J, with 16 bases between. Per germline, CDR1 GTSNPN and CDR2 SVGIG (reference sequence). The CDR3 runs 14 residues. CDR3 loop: CAWSSDGAARELFF. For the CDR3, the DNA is TGTGCCTGGAGTTCCGATGGAGCCGCCAGGGAGCTGTTTTTT.

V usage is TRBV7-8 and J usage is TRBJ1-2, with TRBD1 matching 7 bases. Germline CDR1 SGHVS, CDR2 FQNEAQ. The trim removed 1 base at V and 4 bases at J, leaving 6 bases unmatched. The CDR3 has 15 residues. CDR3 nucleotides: TGTGCCAGCAGCTTAGGGGGACAGAGCCTCTATGGCTACACCTTC. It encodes CASSLGGQSLYGYTF. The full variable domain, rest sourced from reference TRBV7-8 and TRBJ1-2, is GAGVSQSPRYKVAKRGQDVALRCDPISGHVSLFWYQQALGQGPEFLTYFQNEAQLDKSGLPSDRFFAERPEGSVSTLKIQRTQQEDSAVYLCASSLGGQSLYGYTFGSGTRLTVV.

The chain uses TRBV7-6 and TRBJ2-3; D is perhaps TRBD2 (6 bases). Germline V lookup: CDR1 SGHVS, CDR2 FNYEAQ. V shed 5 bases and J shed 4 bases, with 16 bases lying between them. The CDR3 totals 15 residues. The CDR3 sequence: CASSALASPADTQYF. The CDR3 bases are TGTGCCAGCAGCGCACTAGCTTCCCCCGCAGATACGCAGTATTTT.

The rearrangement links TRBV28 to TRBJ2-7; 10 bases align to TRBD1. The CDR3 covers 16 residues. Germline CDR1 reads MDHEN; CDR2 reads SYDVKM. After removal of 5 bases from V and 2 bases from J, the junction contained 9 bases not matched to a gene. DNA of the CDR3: TGTGCCAGCAGTGCACGGGACAGGGGACAGCCCTACGAGCAGTACTTC. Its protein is CASSARDRGQPYEQYF.

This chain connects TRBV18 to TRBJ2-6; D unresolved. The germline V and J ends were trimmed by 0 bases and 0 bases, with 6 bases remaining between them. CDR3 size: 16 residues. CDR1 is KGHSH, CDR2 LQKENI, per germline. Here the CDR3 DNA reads TGTGCCAGCTCACCACCGGGCTACTCTGGGGCCAACGTCCTGACTTTC. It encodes CASSPPGYSGANVLTF.

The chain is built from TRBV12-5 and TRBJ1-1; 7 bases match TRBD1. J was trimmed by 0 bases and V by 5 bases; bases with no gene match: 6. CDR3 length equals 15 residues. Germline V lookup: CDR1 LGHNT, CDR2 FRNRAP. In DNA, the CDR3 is TGTGCTAGTGGTGCTGGGACAGCCATGAACACTGAAGCTTTCTTT. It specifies CASGAGTAMNTEAFF.

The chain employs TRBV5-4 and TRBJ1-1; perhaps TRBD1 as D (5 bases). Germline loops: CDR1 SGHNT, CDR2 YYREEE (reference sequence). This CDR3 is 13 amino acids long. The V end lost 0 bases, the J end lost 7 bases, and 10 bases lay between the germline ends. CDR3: CASSLGGRLEAFF. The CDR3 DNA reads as TGTGCCAGCAGCTTGGGGGGACGCCTTGAAGCTTTCTTT.

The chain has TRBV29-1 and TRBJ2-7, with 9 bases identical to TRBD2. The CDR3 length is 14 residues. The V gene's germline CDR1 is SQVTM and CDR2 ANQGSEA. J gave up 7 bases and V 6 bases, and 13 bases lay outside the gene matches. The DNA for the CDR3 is TGCAGCGTCGAAATGACCGGGCGGGAGGGGGAGCAGTACTTC. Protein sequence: CSVEMTGREGEQYF.

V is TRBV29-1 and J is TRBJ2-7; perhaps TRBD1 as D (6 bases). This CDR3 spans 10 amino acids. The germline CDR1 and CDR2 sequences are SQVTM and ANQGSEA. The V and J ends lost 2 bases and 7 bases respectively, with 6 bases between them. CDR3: CSVEQGEQYF. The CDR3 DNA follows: TGCAGCGTTGAACAGGGGGAGCAGTACTTC.

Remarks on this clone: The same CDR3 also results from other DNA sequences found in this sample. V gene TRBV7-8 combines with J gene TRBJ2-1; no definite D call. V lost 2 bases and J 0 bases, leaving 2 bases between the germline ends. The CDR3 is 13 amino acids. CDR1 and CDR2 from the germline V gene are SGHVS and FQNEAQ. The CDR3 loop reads CASSLSSYNEQFF. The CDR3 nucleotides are TGTGCCAGCAGCTTAAGCTCCTACAATGAGCAGTTCTTC.

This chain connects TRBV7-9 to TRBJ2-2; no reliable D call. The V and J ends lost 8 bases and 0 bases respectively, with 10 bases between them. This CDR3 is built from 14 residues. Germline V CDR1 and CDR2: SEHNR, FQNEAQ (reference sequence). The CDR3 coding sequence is TGTGCCAGCGGTCAGGATGCGAACACCGGGGAGCTGTTTTTT. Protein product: CASGQDANTGELFF.

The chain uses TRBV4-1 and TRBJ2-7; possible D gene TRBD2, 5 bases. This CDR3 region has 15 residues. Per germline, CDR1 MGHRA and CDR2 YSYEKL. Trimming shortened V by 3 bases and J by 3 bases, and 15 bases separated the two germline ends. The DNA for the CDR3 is TGCGCCAGCAGCCAGGGTACGGGGTTACTCTACGAGCAGTACTTC. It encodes CASSQGTGLLYEQYF.

CDR3: CASSLATADTQYF. CDR3 DNA: TGTGCCAGCAGCTTAGCGACGGCAGATACGCAGTATTTT. The chain is built from TRBV7-6 and TRBJ2-3; D not resolved. CDR3 length: 13 amino acids. The germline V and J ends were trimmed by 0 bases and 4 bases, with 5 bases remaining between them. Germline V gives CDR1 SGHVS, CDR2 FNYEAQ.

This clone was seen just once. The CDR3 spells CASEEGTSYSYEQYF. The CDR3 nucleotides read TGTGCCAGCGAGGAAGGGACATCCTACTCCTACGAGCAGTACTTC. The rearrangement joins TRBV28 to TRBJ2-7, with TRBD1 as a possible D gene (6 bases). Germline lookup yields CDR1 MDHEN and CDR2 SYDVKM. CDR3 length equals 15 residues. With 8 bases removed from V and 0 bases from J, the gap between germline ends came to 17 bases.

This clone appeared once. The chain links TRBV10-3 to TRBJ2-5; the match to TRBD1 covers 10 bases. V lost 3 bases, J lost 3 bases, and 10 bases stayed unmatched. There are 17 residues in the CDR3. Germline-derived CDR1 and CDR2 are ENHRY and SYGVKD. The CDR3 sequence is CAISDARTGGFEETQYF. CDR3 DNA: TGTGCCATCAGTGACGCGCGGACAGGGGGTTTCGAAGAGACCCAGTACTTC.

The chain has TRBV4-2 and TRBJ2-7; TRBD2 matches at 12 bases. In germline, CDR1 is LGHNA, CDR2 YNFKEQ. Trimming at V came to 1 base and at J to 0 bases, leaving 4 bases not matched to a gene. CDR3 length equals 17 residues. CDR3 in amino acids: CASSQGPTSGSSYEQYF. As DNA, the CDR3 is TGTGCCAGCAGCCAAGGACCGACTAGCGGGAGCTCCTACGAGCAGTACTTC.